These T cell receptor beta chains were read from a single sample in a study of blood T cell repertoires in COVID-19. TCRdb's copy holds only in-frame clones and misses some; the assay was immunoSEQ multiplex PCR. The sample holds around 25,000 clones, about nine tenths seen once. The sequenced material came from peripheral blood. These receptor sequences come from a human donor with active COVID-19. The donor label of this sample is uncertain. The CDR3 runs from the conserved cysteine through the conserved F or W. Clone sizes are given selectively: once, few, many, or a class where the clone is expanded.

CDR3,V,size
CASSSSVGAGELFF,TRBV18,NA
CASSLVVYEQYF,TRBV11-3,NA
CASSQPRPGQGISYEQYF,TRBV7-9,NA
CASTVMQGASGNTIYF,TRBV5-4,NA
CASSQDAGLYTRNEQFF,TRBV4-2,NA
CASSQDTGNTGYTF,TRBV4-3,NA
CASSPGTGGENSPLHF,TRBV9,NA
CASSPLQGAATNEKLFF,TRBV18,NA
CAWSVPLQGRTEAFF,TRBV30,NA
CASSLATGSPYEQYF,TRBV5-5,NA
CSAGTGTGGEQYF,TRBV29-1,NA
CASSKGGGFNIQYF,TRBV6-2/TRBV6-3,NA
CASSGTAGEKLFF,TRBV10-1,NA
CASTTGQIILGYGYTF,TRBV28,NA
CASSLVTGGAAGELFF,TRBV5-6,once
CASSPGTGGEAFF,TRBV7-3,NA
CASSSTGSYGYTF,TRBV7-3,NA
CASSLSGGGRGETQYF,TRBV5-1,NA
CASSLATRQQGNGYTF,TRBV5-1,NA
CASSLGGYGDNEQFF,TRBV18,NA
CASSLGGGSLTGTQYF,TRBV7-6,NA
CASSQRLAGGPTDTQYF,TRBV5-4,NA
CASSHKHLEDLHTF,TRBV7-2,NA
CASKRDRVSGELFF,TRBV6-5,NA
CAWASGTGLNQPQHF,TRBV30,few
CASSQDRIRGPYGYTF,TRBV3-1/TRBV3-2,NA
CASSQGASGGVRQYF,TRBV4-2,NA
CASSQASAGYGYTF,TRBV4-3,NA
CASSQGQISTDTQYF,TRBV4-2,NA
CSVHTGTVSTDTQYF,TRBV29-1,NA
CASSDRIVSNQPQHF,TRBV18,NA
CATLSTTARGLNIQYF,TRBV24-1,NA
CASSIWTSNTGELFF,TRBV19,once
CATSRESGLGTDTQYF,TRBV15,few
CASSRDVTEAFF,TRBV6-1,NA
CASSTTGLDKYEQYF,TRBV28,few
CASRPAGGPQETQYF,TRBV5-6,NA
CASTRQGVDEQYF,TRBV10-2,NA
CSVRGAGAHEQYF,TRBV29-1,NA
CASSSIQGSSTDTQYF,TRBV6-2/TRBV6-3,NA
CASSRGHQANYGYTF,TRBV3-1/TRBV3-2,NA
CASSEGTGGLTEAFF,TRBV6-1,once
CASSTGLAGQGVQYF,TRBV5-4,NA
CASSTTPGKERVGNEQFF,TRBV2,NA
CASSRWGQGNTEAFF,TRBV7-8,NA
CASSRGYRYEQYF,TRBV28,NA
CASSLALSERVGRDDGYTF,TRBV7-6,NA
CASSLGTGRETQYF,TRBV27,NA
CASSTRTAAYEQYF,TRBV18,few
CASSEPEYQETQYF,TRBV6-1,few
CASSLSSADGAYNEQFF,TRBV13,NA
CASSLRLDRGPANYGYTF,TRBV5-1,NA
CASSLVGGGRFYNEQFF,TRBV7-2,NA